The rows below give T cell receptor beta chains drawn from one sample of a study of regulatory T cells in long-lasting Graves disease. One entry per CDR3 protein, called by TCRdb with MiXCR from the multiplex PCR reads. The sample holds around 420,000 distinct CDR3 sequences; 15% are singletons and the top ten take about 20%. The sample was peripheral blood mononuclear cells (PBMCs), taken at new diagnosis, from a patient treated with antithyroid drugs. These receptors were obtained from a female donor with Graves disease. The CDR3 runs from the conserved cysteine through the conserved F or W. The order of the fields is J gene, D gene, clone size, CDR3 length, V gene, CDR3 protein, CDR3 DNA. A D gene is named only where the DNA matches it firmly. Some rows mark clone size as missing; the rest say once, few, many or name a class of expanded clone.

J gene: TRBJ2-1; D gene: -; clone size: many; CDR3 length: 14; V gene: TRBV20-1; CDR3 protein: CSASTRDRDNEQFF; CDR3 DNA: TGCAGTGCTAGCACGCGGGACCGAGACAATGAGCAGTTCTTC
J gene: TRBJ2-7; D gene: TRBD2; clone size: few; CDR3 length: 14; V gene: TRBV20-1; CDR3 protein: CSATASGYYYEQYF; CDR3 DNA: TGCAGTGCCACCGCTAGCGGTTATTACTACGAGCAGTACTTC
J gene: TRBJ2-7; D gene: -; clone size: -; CDR3 length: 15; V gene: TRBV4-1; CDR3 protein: CASSLLGWEPYEQYF; CDR3 DNA: TGCGCCAGCAGCCTCCTGGGTTGGGAACCCTACGAGCAGTACTTC
J gene: TRBJ2-7; D gene: -; clone size: many; CDR3 length: 15; V gene: TRBV20-1; CDR3 protein: CSANPFEGGHYEQYF; CDR3 DNA: TGCAGTGCTAACCCTTTTGAAGGAGGACACTACGAGCAGTACTTC
J gene: TRBJ1-3; D gene: TRBD1; clone size: many; CDR3 length: 19; V gene: TRBV7-2; CDR3 protein: CASSLVSGTGGFSGNTIYF; CDR3 DNA: TGTGCCAGCAGCTTAGTCTCCGGGACAGGGGGCTTCTCTGGAAACACCATATATTTT
J gene: TRBJ2-7; D gene: TRBD2; clone size: many; CDR3 length: 15; V gene: TRBV27; CDR3 protein: CASSLWREIPYEQYF; CDR3 DNA: TGTGCCAGCAGTTTATGGCGGGAGATTCCCTACGAGCAGTACTTC
J gene: TRBJ1-2; D gene: TRBD1; clone size: many; CDR3 length: 13; V gene: TRBV11-2; CDR3 protein: CASSQGGATGYTF; CDR3 DNA: TGTGCCAGCAGCCAAGGGGGCGCGACTGGCTACACCTTC
J gene: TRBJ1-1; D gene: -; clone size: -; CDR3 length: 17; V gene: TRBV12-3/TRBV12-4; CDR3 protein: CASTPHPPGRPNTEAFF; CDR3 DNA: TGTGCCAGCACCCCCCATCCTCCGGGACGGCCGAACACTGAAGCTTTCTTT
J gene: TRBJ1-2; D gene: TRBD1; clone size: many; CDR3 length: 12; V gene: TRBV7-2; CDR3 protein: CASSLGTGLNTF; CDR3 DNA: TGTGCCAGCAGCTTAGGGACAGGGTTGAACACCTTC
J gene: TRBJ1-1; D gene: -; clone size: few; CDR3 length: 14; V gene: TRBV7-2; CDR3 protein: CASRIRRTAQEAFF; CDR3 DNA: TGTGCCAGCAGGATTCGACGGACGGCTCAAGAAGCTTTCTTT
J gene: TRBJ2-2; D gene: -; clone size: many; CDR3 length: 16; V gene: TRBV7-9; CDR3 protein: CASSPRERLYTGELFF; CDR3 DNA: TGTGCCAGCAGCCCCCGTGAACGACTGTACACCGGGGAGCTGTTTTTT
J gene: TRBJ1-6; D gene: -; clone size: many; CDR3 length: 16; V gene: TRBV7-9; CDR3 protein: CASSLVGEFAESPLHF; CDR3 DNA: TGTGCCAGCAGCTTAGTAGGGGAGTTTGCGGAATCACCCCTCCACTTT
J gene: TRBJ2-5; D gene: TRBD1; clone size: -; CDR3 length: 14; V gene: TRBV6-2/TRBV6-3; CDR3 protein: CASSSGQGGETQYF; CDR3 DNA: TGTGCCAGCAGTTCGGGACAGGGCGGGGAGACCCAGTACTTC
J gene: TRBJ2-2; D gene: -; clone size: -; CDR3 length: 15; V gene: TRBV12-3/TRBV12-4; CDR3 protein: CASSLVAQGTGELFF; CDR3 DNA: TGTGCCAGCAGTTTAGTTGCTCAGGGCACCGGGGAGCTGTTTTTT
J gene: TRBJ1-1; D gene: -; clone size: many; CDR3 length: 13; V gene: TRBV4-1; CDR3 protein: CASSQVGDTEAFF; CDR3 DNA: TGCGCCAGCAGCCAAGTGGGAGACACTGAAGCTTTCTTT
J gene: TRBJ1-1; D gene: TRBD1; clone size: many; CDR3 length: 16; V gene: TRBV9; CDR3 protein: CASSPPKSRQGGEAFF; CDR3 DNA: TGTGCCAGCAGCCCACCTAAAAGCAGACAGGGCGGTGAAGCTTTCTTT
J gene: TRBJ1-6; D gene: TRBD1; clone size: many; CDR3 length: 16; V gene: TRBV12-5; CDR3 protein: CASGTDRDAYNSPLHF; CDR3 DNA: TGTGCTAGTGGAACCGACAGGGACGCCTATAATTCACCCCTCCACTTT
J gene: TRBJ2-1; D gene: TRBD1; clone size: many; CDR3 length: 14; V gene: TRBV3-1; CDR3 protein: CASSLGTGNNEQFF; CDR3 DNA: TGTGCCAGCAGCCTCGGGACAGGGAACAATGAGCAGTTCTTC
J gene: TRBJ1-1; D gene: -; clone size: many; CDR3 length: 15; V gene: TRBV27; CDR3 protein: CASSPVGAVQGRAFF; CDR3 DNA: TGTGCCAGCAGTCCCGTGGGGGCAGTTCAAGGTCGGGCTTTCTTT
J gene: TRBJ2-7; D gene: TRBD2; clone size: many; CDR3 length: 16; V gene: TRBV20-1; CDR3 protein: CSARDSAGGILNEQYF; CDR3 DNA: TGCAGTGCTAGAGATAGTGCGGGGGGCATTTTGAACGAGCAGTACTTC
J gene: TRBJ1-5; D gene: -; clone size: -; CDR3 length: 20; V gene: TRBV7-9; CDR3 protein: CTSSKAPPDVQPYSNQPQHF; CDR3 DNA: TGTACCAGCAGCAAGGCCCCGCCGGACGTCCAGCCGTATAGCAATCAGCCCCAGCATTTT
J gene: TRBJ1-2; D gene: -; clone size: few; CDR3 length: 14; V gene: TRBV19; CDR3 protein: CASSTWQAGYGYTF; CDR3 DNA: TGTGCCAGTAGTACCTGGCAGGCGGGCTATGGCTACACCTTC
J gene: TRBJ2-5; D gene: -; clone size: many; CDR3 length: 13; V gene: TRBV7-9; CDR3 protein: CAWRVGAQETQYF; CDR3 DNA: TGTGCCTGGCGGGTGGGGGCACAAGAGACCCAGTACTTC
J gene: TRBJ2-5; D gene: -; clone size: -; CDR3 length: 10; V gene: TRBV2; CDR3 protein: CASKEETQYF; CDR3 DNA: TGTGCCAGCAAAGAAGAGACCCAGTACTTC
J gene: TRBJ2-1; D gene: TRBD2; clone size: many; CDR3 length: 14; V gene: TRBV20-1; CDR3 protein: CSATGGAIYNEQFF; CDR3 DNA: TGCAGTGCTACCGGGGGGGCCATCTACAATGAGCAGTTCTTC
J gene: TRBJ2-3; D gene: TRBD1; clone size: many; CDR3 length: 15; V gene: TRBV12-3/TRBV12-4; CDR3 protein: CASSGGQDRTDTQYF; CDR3 DNA: TGTGCCAGCAGTGGGGGACAGGACCGCACAGATACGCAGTATTTT
J gene: TRBJ1-2; D gene: -; clone size: many; CDR3 length: 13; V gene: TRBV5-1; CDR3 protein: CASGQQGDYGYTF; CDR3 DNA: TGCGCCAGCGGACAACAGGGTGACTATGGCTACACCTTC
J gene: TRBJ2-2; D gene: -; clone size: many; CDR3 length: 14; V gene: TRBV30; CDR3 protein: CASLVELRTGELFF; CDR3 DNA: TGTGCCTCCCTGGTCGAACTTCGCACCGGGGAGCTGTTTTTT
J gene: TRBJ1-3; D gene: -; clone size: many; CDR3 length: 15; V gene: TRBV5-1; CDR3 protein: CASSSTPPPGNTIYF; CDR3 DNA: TGCGCCAGCAGCTCGACACCCCCGCCGGGAAACACCATATATTTT
J gene: TRBJ1-3; D gene: -; clone size: -; CDR3 length: 15; V gene: TRBV7-9; CDR3 protein: CASSWAGTNGNTIYF; CDR3 DNA: TGTGCCAGCAGTTGGGCGGGTACGAATGGAAACACCATATATTTT
J gene: TRBJ1-5; D gene: TRBD1; clone size: few; CDR3 length: 14; V gene: TRBV4-1; CDR3 protein: CASSFWTGDQPQHF; CDR3 DNA: TGCGCCAGCAGCTTCTGGACAGGGGACCAGCCCCAGCATTTT
J gene: TRBJ1-2; D gene: -; clone size: many; CDR3 length: 13; V gene: TRBV5-1; CDR3 protein: CASRWGQGDGYTF; CDR3 DNA: TGCGCCAGCAGGTGGGGTCAAGGGGATGGCTACACCTTC
J gene: TRBJ1-5; D gene: -; clone size: many; CDR3 length: 16; V gene: TRBV20-1; CDR3 protein: CSARDQRRAGNQPQHF; CDR3 DNA: TGCAGTGCTAGAGATCAAAGGCGCGCTGGCAATCAGCCCCAGCATTTT
J gene: TRBJ2-3; D gene: -; clone size: -; CDR3 length: 14; V gene: TRBV7-6; CDR3 protein: CASSVERKADTQYF; CDR3 DNA: TGTGCCAGCAGCGTAGAAAGGAAGGCAGATACGCAGTATTTT
J gene: TRBJ1-1; D gene: TRBD1; clone size: many; CDR3 length: 14; V gene: TRBV19; CDR3 protein: CASSIQGQGKFPQF; CDR3 DNA: TGTGCCAGTAGTATCCAAGGACAGGGGAAGTTCCCCCAGTTT
J gene: TRBJ1-5; D gene: TRBD1; clone size: many; CDR3 length: 13; V gene: TRBV12-3/TRBV12-4; CDR3 protein: CASSPEGAWPQHF; CDR3 DNA: TGTGCCAGCAGTCCGGAGGGGGCTTGGCCCCAGCATTTT
J gene: TRBJ2-3; D gene: -; clone size: -; CDR3 length: 14; V gene: TRBV12-3/TRBV12-4; CDR3 protein: CASSLSTPPDTQYF; CDR3 DNA: TGTGCCAGCAGCCTCAGTACTCCCCCAGATACGCAGTATTTT
J gene: TRBJ2-2; D gene: -; clone size: few; CDR3 length: 15; V gene: TRBV4-2; CDR3 protein: CASSQGEEDTGELFF; CDR3 DNA: TGTGCCAGCAGCCAAGGGGAGGAGGACACCGGGGAGCTGTTTTTT
J gene: TRBJ1-2; D gene: -; clone size: many; CDR3 length: 13; V gene: TRBV2; CDR3 protein: CASSGTLDYGYTF; CDR3 DNA: TGTGCCAGCAGCGGGACACTAGACTATGGCTACACCTTC
J gene: TRBJ2-1; D gene: TRBD2; clone size: many; CDR3 length: 17; V gene: TRBV12-3/TRBV12-4; CDR3 protein: CASTPGTSGGSYNEQFF; CDR3 DNA: TGTGCCAGCACCCCTGGGACTAGCGGGGGGAGCTACAATGAGCAGTTCTTC
J gene: TRBJ1-1; D gene: -; clone size: few; CDR3 length: 14; V gene: TRBV12-3/TRBV12-4; CDR3 protein: CASSLSDTDTEAFF; CDR3 DNA: TGTGCCAGCAGCTTAAGCGACACCGACACTGAAGCTTTCTTT
J gene: TRBJ1-3; D gene: TRBD1; clone size: many; CDR3 length: 17; V gene: TRBV5-1; CDR3 protein: CASSLGTGGSAGNTIYF; CDR3 DNA: TGCGCCAGCAGCTTGGGTACAGGGGGTTCGGCCGGAAACACCATATATTTT
J gene: TRBJ2-7; D gene: -; clone size: many; CDR3 length: 14; V gene: TRBV5-1; CDR3 protein: CASSLRDVYYEQYF; CDR3 DNA: TGCGCCAGCAGCTTGCGGGACGTCTACTACGAGCAGTACTTC
J gene: TRBJ2-3; D gene: -; clone size: many; CDR3 length: 13; V gene: TRBV7-2; CDR3 protein: CASSLGDRDTQYF; CDR3 DNA: TGTGCCAGCAGCTTGGGGGACCGAGATACGCAGTATTTT
J gene: TRBJ2-1; D gene: TRBD2; clone size: few; CDR3 length: 16; V gene: TRBV3-1; CDR3 protein: CASSQTRGGEYNEQFF; CDR3 DNA: TGTGCCAGCAGCCAAACCCGGGGGGGTGAATACAATGAGCAGTTCTTC
J gene: TRBJ2-5; D gene: -; clone size: many; CDR3 length: 12; V gene: TRBV6-1; CDR3 protein: CASSDLQETQYF; CDR3 DNA: TGTGCCAGCTCGGACCTCCAAGAGACCCAGTACTTC
J gene: TRBJ2-3; D gene: TRBD1; clone size: many; CDR3 length: 17; V gene: TRBV5-1; CDR3 protein: CASSLGGGTGAPDTQYF; CDR3 DNA: TGCGCCAGCAGCCTGGGGGGAGGGACAGGGGCACCAGATACGCAGTATTTT
J gene: TRBJ2-6; D gene: -; clone size: many; CDR3 length: 16; V gene: TRBV9; CDR3 protein: CASSVAFGWGANVLTF; CDR3 DNA: TGTGCCAGCAGCGTAGCGTTTGGGTGGGGGGCCAACGTCCTGACTTTC
J gene: TRBJ2-1; D gene: TRBD2; clone size: many; CDR3 length: 14; V gene: TRBV20-1; CDR3 protein: CSARLAGARNEQFF; CDR3 DNA: TGCAGTGCGAGACTAGCGGGGGCCCGCAATGAGCAGTTCTTC
J gene: TRBJ1-2; D gene: -; clone size: many; CDR3 length: 15; V gene: TRBV15; CDR3 protein: CATSREWGGGYGYTF; CDR3 DNA: TGTGCCACCAGCAGAGAATGGGGGGGCGGCTATGGCTACACCTTC
J gene: TRBJ1-1; D gene: -; clone size: -; CDR3 length: 16; V gene: TRBV7-2; CDR3 protein: CASSAIGIRVSTEAFF; CDR3 DNA: TGTGCCAGCAGCGCCATAGGCATTCGGGTGAGCACTGAAGCTTTCTTT
J gene: TRBJ2-7; D gene: -; clone size: few; CDR3 length: 16; V gene: TRBV6-2/TRBV6-3; CDR3 protein: CASSYDQTQGRGEQYF; CDR3 DNA: TGTGCCAGCAGTTACGATCAAACCCAGGGTCGAGGCGAGCAGTACTTC